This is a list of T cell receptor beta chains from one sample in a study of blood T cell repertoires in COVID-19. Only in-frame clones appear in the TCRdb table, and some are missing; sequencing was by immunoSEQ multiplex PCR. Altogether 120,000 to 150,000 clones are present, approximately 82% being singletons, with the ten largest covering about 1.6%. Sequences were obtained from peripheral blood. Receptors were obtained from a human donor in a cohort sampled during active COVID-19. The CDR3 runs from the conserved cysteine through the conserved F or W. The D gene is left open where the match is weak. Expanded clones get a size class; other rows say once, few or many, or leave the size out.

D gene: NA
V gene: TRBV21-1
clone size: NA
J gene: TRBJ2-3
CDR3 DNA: TGTGCCAGCAGCAACTTGGGCTGGCGGGCCACAGATACGCAGTATTTT
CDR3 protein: CASSNLGWRATDTQYF

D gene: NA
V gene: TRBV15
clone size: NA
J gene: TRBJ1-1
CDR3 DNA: TGTGCCACCAGCAGAGATGGGCAGAACACTGAAGCTTTCTTT
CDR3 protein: CATSRDGQNTEAFF

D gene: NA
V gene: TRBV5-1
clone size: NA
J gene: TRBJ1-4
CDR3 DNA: TGCGCCAGCAGCTTTACAGGGGAAAAACTGTTTTTT
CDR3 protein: CASSFTGEKLFF

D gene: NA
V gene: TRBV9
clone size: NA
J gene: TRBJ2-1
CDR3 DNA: TGTGCCAGCAGCGTAGTACCGGGAGACAATGAGCAGTTCTTC
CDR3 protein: CASSVVPGDNEQFF

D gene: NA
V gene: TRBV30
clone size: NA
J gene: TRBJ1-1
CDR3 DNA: TGTGCCTGGAGTACGACGGGTATTGAAGCTTTCTTT
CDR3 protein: CAWSTTGIEAFF

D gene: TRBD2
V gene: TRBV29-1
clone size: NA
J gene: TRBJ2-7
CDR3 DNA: TGCAGCGTTGAACAGGGAGGGTTTTTCGGCTACGAGCAGTACTTC
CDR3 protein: CSVEQGGFFGYEQYF

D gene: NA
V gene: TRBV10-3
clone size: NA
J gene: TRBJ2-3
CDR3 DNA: TGTGCCATCGCGCCTTCGGCGGGAACCACAGATACGCAGTATTTT
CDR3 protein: CAIAPSAGTTDTQYF

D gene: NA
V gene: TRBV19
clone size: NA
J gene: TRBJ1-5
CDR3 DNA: TGTGCCAGTAGTATAGTCCCCACGAGTAGCAATCAGCCCCAGCATTTT
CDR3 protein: CASSIVPTSSNQPQHF

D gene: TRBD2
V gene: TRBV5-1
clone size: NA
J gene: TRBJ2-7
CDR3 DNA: TGCGCCAGCAGCTTGGAGCGGGAGCCATACGAGCAGTACTTC
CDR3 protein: CASSLEREPYEQYF

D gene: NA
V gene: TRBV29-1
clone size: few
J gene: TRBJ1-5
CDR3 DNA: TGCAGCGTTGAAGATTTAGATAGCAATCAGCCCCAGCATTTT
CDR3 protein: CSVEDLDSNQPQHF

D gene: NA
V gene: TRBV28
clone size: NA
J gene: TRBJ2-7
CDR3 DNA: TGTGCCAGCAGTCGACGGGACGAGCAGTACTTC
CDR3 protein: CASSRRDEQYF

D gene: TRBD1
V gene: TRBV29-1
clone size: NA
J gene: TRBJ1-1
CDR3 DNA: TGCAGCGTTGGGGGACAGGGCGACACTGAAGCTTTCTTT
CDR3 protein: CSVGGQGDTEAFF

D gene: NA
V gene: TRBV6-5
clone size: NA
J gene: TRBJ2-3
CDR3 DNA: TGTGCCAGCATAAAGCGGGGCACAGATACGCAGTATTTT
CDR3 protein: CASIKRGTDTQYF

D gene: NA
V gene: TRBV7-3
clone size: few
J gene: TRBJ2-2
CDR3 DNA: TGTGCCAGCAGCACGAGGACGAACACCGGGGAGCTGTTTTTT
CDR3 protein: CASSTRTNTGELFF

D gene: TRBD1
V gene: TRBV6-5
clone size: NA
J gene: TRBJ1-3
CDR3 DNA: TGTGCCAGCAGTTACTCGACAGGGGGCTCTGGAAACACCATATATTTT
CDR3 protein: CASSYSTGGSGNTIYF

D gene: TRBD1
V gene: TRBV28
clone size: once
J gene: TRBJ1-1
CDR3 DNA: TGTGCCAGCAGTTTTGGAAGCAGGGGGCATGCTGAAGCTTTCTTT
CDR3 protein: CASSFGSRGHAEAFF

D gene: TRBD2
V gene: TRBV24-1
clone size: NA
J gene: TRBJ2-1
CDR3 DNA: TGTGCCACCAGTGGAACTAGCGGGAGTGTCAATGAGCAGTTCTTC
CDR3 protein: CATSGTSGSVNEQFF

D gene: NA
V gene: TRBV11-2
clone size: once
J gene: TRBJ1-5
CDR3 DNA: TGTGCCAGCAGTCAAAACACCGGTGGGAGCCAGCCCCAGCATTTT
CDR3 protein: CASSQNTGGSQPQHF

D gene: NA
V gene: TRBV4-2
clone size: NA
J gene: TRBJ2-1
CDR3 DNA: TGTGCCAGCAGCCAAGATCGGCTATCTGGCGGTGGAGTCTTC
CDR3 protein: CASSQDRLSGGGVF

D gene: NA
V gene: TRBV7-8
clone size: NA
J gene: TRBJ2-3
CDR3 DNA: TGTGCCAGCAGCTTAATCACTGCTGGCACAGATACGCAGTATTTT
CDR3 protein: CASSLITAGTDTQYF

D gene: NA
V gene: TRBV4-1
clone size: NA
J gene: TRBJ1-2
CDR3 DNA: TGCGCCAGCAGCCAAGTCGGCGGGCTACTGGGCTACACCTTC
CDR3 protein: CASSQVGGLLGYTF

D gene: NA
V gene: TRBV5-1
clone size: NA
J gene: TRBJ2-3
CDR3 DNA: TGCGCCAGCAGCCGGAGCACAGATACGCAGTATTTT
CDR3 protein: CASSRSTDTQYF

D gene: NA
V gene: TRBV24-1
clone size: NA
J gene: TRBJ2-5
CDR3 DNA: TGTGCCACCAGATCTAGCGTGGAAGAGACCCAGTACTTC
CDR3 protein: CATRSSVEETQYF

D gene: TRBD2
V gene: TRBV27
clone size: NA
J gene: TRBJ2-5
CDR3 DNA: TGTGCCAGCAGTAGGACTAGCGGGCAAGAGACCCAGTACTTC
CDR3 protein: CASSRTSGQETQYF